This T cell receptor beta chain is from a study of shared clonotypes between healthy human individuals. The naive CD8 fraction comprised CD45RO-negative cells positively selected for CCR7 and excluded terminally differentiated effector memory CD45RA+ cells. TCRdb's copy holds only in-frame clones and misses some; the assay was immunoSEQ multiplex PCR. The data show some 2,100,000 clones, approximately 94% seen once. The TCR sequence derives from a man between 18 and 29 years old in good health. Some clones in this sample may be carry-over from other donors' samples. The sample consisted of naive CD8+ T cells from PBMCs.

The CDR3 bases are TGTGCCAGCAGCCTAGGCGGGGGGAACACTGAAGCTTTCTTT. Protein sequence: CASSLGGGNTEAFF. The chain employs TRBV5-5 and TRBJ1-1; tentative D call: TRBD1 (5 bases). Germline loops: CDR1 SGHKS, CDR2 YYEKEE (reference sequence). The V end lost 4 bases, the J end lost 1 base, and 11 bases lay between the germline ends. The length of the CDR3 is 14 residues.